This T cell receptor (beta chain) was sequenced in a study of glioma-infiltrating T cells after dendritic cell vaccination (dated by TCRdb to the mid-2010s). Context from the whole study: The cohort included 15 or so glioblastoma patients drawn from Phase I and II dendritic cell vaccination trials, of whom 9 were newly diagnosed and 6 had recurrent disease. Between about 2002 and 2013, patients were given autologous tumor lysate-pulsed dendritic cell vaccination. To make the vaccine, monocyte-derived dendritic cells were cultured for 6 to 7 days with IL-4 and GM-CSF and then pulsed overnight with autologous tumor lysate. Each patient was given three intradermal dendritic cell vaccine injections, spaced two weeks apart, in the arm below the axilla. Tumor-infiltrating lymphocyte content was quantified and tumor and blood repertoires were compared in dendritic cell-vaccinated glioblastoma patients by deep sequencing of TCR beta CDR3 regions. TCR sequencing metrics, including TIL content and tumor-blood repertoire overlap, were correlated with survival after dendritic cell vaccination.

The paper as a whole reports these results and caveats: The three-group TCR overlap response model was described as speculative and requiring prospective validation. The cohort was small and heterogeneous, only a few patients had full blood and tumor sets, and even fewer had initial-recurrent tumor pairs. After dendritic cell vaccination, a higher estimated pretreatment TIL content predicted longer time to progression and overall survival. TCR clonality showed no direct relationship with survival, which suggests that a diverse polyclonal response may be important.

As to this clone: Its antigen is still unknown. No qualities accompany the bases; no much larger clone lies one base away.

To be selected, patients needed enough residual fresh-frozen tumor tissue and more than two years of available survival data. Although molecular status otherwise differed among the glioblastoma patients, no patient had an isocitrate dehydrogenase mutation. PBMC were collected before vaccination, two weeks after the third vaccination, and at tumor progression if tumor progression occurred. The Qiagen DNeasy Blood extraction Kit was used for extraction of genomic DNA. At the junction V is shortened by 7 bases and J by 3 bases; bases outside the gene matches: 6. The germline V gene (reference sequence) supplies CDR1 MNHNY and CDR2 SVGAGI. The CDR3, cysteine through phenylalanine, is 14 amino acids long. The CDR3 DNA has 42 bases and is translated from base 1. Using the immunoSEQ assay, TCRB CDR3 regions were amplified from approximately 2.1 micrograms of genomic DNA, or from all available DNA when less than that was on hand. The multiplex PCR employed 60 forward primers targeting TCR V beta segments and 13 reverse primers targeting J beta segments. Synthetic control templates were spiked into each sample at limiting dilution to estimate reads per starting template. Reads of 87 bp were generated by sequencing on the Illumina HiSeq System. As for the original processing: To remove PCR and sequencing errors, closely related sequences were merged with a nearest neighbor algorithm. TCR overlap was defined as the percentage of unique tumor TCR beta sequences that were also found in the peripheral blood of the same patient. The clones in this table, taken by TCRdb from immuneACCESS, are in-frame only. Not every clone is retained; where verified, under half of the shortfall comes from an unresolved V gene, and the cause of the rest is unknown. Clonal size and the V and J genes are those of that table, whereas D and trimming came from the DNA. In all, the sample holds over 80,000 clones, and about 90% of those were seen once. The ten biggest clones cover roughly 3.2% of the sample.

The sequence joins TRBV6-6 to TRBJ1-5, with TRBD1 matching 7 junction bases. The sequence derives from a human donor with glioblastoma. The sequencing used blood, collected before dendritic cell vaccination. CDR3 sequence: CASKSGQLNQPQHF. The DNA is TGTGCCAGCAAATCGGGACAGCTCAATCAGCCCCAGCATTTT.